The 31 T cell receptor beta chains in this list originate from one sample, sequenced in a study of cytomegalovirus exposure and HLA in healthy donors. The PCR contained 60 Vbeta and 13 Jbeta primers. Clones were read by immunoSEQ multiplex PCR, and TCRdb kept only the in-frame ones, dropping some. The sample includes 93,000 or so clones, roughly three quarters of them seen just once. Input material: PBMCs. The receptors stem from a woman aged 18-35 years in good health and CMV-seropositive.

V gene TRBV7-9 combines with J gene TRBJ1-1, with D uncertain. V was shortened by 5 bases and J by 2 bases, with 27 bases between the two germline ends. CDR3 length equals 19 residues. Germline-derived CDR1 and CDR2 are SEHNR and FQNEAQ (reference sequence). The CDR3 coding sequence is TGTGCCAGCAGCCCCGGGCCCGGCGCGGGGAAAATCGGAAACACTGAAGCTTTCTTT. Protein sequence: CASSPGPGAGKIGNTEAFF.

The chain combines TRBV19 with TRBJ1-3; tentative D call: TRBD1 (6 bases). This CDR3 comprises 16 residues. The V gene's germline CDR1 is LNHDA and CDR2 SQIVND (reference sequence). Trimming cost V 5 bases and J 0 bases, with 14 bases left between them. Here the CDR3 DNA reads TGTGCCAGTAGTCGGGGGGGCTATATCTCTGGAAACACCATATATTTT. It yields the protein CASSRGGYISGNTIYF.

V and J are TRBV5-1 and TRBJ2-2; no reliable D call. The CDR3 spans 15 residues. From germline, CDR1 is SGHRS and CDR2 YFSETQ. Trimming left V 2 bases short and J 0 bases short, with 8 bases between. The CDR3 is CASSFRVTNTGELFF. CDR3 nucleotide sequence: TGCGCCAGCAGCTTCCGGGTCACGAACACCGGGGAGCTGTTTTTT.

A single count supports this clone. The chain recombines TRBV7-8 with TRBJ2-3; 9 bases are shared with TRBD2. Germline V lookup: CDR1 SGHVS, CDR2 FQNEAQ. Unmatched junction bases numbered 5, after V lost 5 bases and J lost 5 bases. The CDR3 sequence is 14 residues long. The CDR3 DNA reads TGTGCCAGCAGCGGGACTAGCTGGGGAGATACGCAGTATTTT. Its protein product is CASSGTSWGDTQYF.

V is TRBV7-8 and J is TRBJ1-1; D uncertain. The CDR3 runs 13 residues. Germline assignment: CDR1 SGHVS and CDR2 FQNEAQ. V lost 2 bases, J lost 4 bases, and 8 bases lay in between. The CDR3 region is CASSLFEGTEAFF. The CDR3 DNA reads TGTGCCAGCAGCTTATTCGAGGGCACTGAAGCTTTCTTT.

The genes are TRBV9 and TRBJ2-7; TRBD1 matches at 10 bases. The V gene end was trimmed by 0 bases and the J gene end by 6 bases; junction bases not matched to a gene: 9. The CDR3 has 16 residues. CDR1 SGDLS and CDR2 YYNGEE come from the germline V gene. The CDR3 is CASSVGDRGVRGEQYF. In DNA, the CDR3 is TGTGCCAGCAGCGTAGGGGACAGGGGCGTTCGGGGCGAGCAGTACTTC.

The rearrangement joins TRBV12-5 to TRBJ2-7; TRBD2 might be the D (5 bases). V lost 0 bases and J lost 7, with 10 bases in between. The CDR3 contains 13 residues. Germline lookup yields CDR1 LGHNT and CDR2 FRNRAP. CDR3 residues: CASGLVSSGEQYF. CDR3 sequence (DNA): TGTGCTAGTGGTTTGGTTTCCTCGGGGGAGCAGTACTTC.

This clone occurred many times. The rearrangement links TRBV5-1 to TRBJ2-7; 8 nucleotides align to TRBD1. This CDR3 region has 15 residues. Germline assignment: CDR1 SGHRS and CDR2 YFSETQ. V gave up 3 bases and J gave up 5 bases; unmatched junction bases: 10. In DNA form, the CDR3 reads TGCGCCAGCAGCTCGAGGACAGGGACCTTCAACGAGCAGTACTTC. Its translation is CASSSRTGTFNEQYF.

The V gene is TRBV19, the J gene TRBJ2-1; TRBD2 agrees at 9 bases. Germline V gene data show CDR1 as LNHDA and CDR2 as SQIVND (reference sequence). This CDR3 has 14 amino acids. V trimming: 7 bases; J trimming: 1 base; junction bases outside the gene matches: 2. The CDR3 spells CASKREASYNEQFF. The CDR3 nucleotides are TGTGCCAGTAAGCGGGAGGCTTCCTACAATGAGCAGTTCTTC.

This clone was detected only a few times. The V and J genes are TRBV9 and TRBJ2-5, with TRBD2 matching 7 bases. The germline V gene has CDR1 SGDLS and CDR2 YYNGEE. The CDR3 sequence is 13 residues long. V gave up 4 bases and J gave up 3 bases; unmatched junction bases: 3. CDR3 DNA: TGTGCCAGCAGCCGACGGGGGGAAGAGACCCAGTACTTC. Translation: CASSRRGEETQYF.

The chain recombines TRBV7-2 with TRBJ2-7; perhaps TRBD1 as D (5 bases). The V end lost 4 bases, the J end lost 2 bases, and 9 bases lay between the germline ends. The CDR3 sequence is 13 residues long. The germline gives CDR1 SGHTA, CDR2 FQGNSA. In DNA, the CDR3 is TGTGCCAGCAGCTACTCAGGGACCTACGAGCAGTACTTC. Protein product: CASSYSGTYEQYF. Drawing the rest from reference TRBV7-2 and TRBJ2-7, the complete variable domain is GAGVSQSPSNKVTEKGKDVELRCDPISGHTALYWYRQSLGQGLEFLIYFQGNSAPDKSGLPSDRFSAERTGGSVSTLTIQRTQQEDSAVYLCASSYSGTYEQYFGPGTRLTVT.

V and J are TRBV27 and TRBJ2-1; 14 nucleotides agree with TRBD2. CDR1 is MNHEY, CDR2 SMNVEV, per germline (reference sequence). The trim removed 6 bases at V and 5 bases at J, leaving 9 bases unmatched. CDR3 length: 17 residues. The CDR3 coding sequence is TGTGCCAGCAGCACTCCGAGACTAGCGGGAGGGAACAATGAGCAGTTCTTC. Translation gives CASSTPRLAGGNNEQFF.

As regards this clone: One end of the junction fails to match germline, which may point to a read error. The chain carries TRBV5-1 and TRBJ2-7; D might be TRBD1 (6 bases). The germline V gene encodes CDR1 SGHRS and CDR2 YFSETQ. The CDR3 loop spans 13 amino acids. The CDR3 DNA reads TGCGCCAGCAGCAGCCCCGCGACAGGAATCCCCGTCTTC. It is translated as CASSSPATGIPVF.

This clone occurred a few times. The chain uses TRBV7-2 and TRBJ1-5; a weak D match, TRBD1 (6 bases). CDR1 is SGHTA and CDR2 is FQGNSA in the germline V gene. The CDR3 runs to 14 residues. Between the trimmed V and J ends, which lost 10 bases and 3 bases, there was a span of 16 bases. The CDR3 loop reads CAIRSGGPNQPQHF. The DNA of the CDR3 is TGTGCCATCAGGAGTGGGGGCCCCAATCAGCCCCAGCATTTT.

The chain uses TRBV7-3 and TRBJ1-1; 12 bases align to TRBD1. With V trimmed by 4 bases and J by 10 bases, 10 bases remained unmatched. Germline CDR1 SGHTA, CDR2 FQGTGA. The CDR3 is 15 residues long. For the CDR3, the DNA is TGTGCCAGCAGCTCAACCTCGGGACAGGGGGCTGTAGCTTTCTTT. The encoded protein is CASSSTSGQGAVAFF.

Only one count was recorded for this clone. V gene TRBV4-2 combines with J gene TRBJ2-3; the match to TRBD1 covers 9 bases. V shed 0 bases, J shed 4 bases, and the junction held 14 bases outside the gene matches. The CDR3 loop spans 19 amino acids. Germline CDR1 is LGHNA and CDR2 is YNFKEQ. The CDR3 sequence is CASSQDSSGQGTRPDTQYF. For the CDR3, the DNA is TGTGCCAGCAGCCAAGACTCTAGTGGACAGGGGACAAGGCCAGATACGCAGTATTTT.

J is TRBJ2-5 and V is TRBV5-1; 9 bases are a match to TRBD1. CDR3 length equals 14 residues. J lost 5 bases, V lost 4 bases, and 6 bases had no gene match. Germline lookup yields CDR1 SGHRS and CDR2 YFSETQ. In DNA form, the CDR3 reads TGCGCCAGCAGCACAGGGGGCTTAGATGAGACCCAGTACTTC. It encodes CASSTGGLDETQYF.

CDR3: CASSPRTANTEAFF. The CDR3 DNA reads TGTGCCAGTAGCCCCCGGACAGCGAACACTGAAGCTTTCTTT. V is TRBV19 and J is TRBJ1-1, with D perhaps matching TRBD1 (6 bases). There are 14 residues in the CDR3. V was clipped by 6 bases and J by 1 base, with 12 bases between them. Germline-derived CDR1 and CDR2 are LNHDA and SQIVND (reference sequence).

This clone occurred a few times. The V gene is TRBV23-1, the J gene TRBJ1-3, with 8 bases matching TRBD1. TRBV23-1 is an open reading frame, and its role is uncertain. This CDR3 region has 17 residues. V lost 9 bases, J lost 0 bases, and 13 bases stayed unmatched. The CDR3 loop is CARNRGSGTGSGNTIYF. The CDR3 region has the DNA TGCGCCAGAAATCGGGGCTCCGGGACAGGCTCTGGAAACACCATATATTTT.

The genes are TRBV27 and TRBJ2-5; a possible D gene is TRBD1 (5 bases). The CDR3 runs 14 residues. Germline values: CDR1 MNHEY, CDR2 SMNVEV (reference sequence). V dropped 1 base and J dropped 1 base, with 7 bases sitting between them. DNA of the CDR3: TGTGCCAGCAGTTTATACAGGTCCCAAGAGACCCAGTACTTC. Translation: CASSLYRSQETQYF.

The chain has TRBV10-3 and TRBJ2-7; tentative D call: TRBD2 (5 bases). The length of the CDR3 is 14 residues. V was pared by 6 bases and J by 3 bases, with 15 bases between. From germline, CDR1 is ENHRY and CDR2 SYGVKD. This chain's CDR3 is CAIRGEEKRYEQYF. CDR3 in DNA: TGTGCCATCAGGGGAGAGGAAAAACGCTACGAGCAGTACTTC.

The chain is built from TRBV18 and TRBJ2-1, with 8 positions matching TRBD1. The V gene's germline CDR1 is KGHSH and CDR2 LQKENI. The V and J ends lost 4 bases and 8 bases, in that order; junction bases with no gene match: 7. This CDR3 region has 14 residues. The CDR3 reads CASSLAGGGDEQFF. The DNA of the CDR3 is TGTGCCAGCTCACTGGCAGGGGGCGGGGATGAGCAGTTCTTC.

The CDR3 DNA reads TGTGCCAGCAGCCTGGGACTCGGGACTGAAGCTTTCTTT. Its protein is CASSLGLGTEAFF. V usage is TRBV11-3 and J usage is TRBJ1-1, with D tentatively TRBD1 (5 bases). Germline loops: CDR1 SGHNT, CDR2 YENEEA. V shed 5 bases and J shed 5 bases, with 12 bases lying between them. This CDR3 has 13 amino acids.

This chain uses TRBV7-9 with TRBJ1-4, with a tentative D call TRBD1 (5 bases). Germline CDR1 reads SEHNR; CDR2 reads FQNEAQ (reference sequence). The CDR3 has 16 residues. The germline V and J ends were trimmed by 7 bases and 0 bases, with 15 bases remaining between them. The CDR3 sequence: CASIRDRTTTNEKLFF. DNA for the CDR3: TGTGCCAGCATTCGCGACAGAACAACAACTAATGAAAAACTGTTTTTT.

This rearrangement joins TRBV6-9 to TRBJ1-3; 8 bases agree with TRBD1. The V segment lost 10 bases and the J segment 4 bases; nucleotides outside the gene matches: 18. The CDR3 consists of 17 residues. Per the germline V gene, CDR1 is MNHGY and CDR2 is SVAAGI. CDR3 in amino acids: CAKEGQGALHSGNTIYF. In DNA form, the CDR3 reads TGTGCCAAGGAGGGCCAGGGGGCACTTCACTCAGGAAACACCATATATTTT.

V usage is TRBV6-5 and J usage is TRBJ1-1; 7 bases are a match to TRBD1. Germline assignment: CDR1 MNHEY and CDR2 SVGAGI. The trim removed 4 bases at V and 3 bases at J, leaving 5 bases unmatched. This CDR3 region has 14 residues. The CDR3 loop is CASSWTGGDTEAFF. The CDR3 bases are TGTGCCAGCAGTTGGACAGGTGGGGACACTGAAGCTTTCTTT.

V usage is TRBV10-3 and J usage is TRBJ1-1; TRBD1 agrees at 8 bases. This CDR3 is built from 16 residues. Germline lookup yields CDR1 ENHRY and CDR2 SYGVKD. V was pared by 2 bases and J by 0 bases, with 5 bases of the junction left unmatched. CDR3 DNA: TGTGCCATCAGTGAGCCTTCGACAGGGGTGAACACTGAAGCTTTCTTT. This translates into CAISEPSTGVNTEAFF.

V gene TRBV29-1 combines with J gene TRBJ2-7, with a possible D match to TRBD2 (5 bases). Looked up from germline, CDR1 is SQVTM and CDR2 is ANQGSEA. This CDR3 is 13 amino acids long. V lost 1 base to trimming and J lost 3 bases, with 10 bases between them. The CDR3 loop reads CSVEATAGYEQYF. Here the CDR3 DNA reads TGCAGCGTTGAAGCGACCGCGGGCTACGAGCAGTACTTC.

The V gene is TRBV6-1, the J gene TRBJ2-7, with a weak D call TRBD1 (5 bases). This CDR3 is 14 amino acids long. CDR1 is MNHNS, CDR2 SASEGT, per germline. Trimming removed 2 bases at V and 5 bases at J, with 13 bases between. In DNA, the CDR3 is TGTGCCAGCAGTGAAAGGAGACAGATGAACGAGCAGTACTTC. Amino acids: CASSERRQMNEQYF.

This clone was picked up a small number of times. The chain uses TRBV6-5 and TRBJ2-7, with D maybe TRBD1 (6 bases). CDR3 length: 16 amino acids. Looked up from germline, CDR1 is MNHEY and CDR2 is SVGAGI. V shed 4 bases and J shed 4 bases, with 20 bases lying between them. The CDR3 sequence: CASSSLDSFLEYEQYF. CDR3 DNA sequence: TGTGCCAGCAGTTCCCTGGACAGCTTTTTGGAATACGAGCAGTACTTC.

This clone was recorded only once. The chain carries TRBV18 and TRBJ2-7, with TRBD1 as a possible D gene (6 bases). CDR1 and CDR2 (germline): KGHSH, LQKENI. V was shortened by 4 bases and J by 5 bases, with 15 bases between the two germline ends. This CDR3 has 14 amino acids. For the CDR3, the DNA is TGTGCCAGCTCACATAGCTCCAGGACAGACGAGCAGTACTTC. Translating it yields CASSHSSRTDEQYF.